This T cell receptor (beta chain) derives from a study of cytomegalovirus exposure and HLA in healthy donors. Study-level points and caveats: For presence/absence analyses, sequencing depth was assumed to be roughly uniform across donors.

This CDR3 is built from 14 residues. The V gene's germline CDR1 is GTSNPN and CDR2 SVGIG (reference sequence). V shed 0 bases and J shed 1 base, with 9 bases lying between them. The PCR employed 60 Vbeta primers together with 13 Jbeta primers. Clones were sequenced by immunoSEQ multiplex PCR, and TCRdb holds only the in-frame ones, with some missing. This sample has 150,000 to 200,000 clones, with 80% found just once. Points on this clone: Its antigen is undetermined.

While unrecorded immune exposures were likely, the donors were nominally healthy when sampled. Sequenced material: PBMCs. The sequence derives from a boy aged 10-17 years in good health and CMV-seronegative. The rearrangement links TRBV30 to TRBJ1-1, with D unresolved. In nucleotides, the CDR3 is TGTGCCTGGAGTGTAACGGCAGGGAACACTGAAGCTTTCTTT. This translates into CAWSVTAGNTEAFF.